The rows below give T cell receptor beta chains drawn from one sample of a study of T cell repertoires in cytomegalovirus infection. TCRdb called the reads again in MiXCR, with one record for every CDR3 protein. The sample lists a few hundred thousand distinct CDR3 sequences; around 27% were seen once. The sequenced sample was PBMCs. Receptors were obtained from a human donor in good health (CMV status not recorded). Some clones in this sample may be carry-over from other donors' samples. Each CDR3 is given with its conserved first and last residue. Size tells how often a clone was seen (once, few, many) or the class of an expanded clone, and some rows leave it out.

v_call,cdr3_length,j_call,clone_size,cdr3_aa
TRBV24-1,17,TRBJ1-1,NA,CATSDSGSPTGNTEAFF
TRBV3-1,14,TRBJ1-1,NA,CASSQVSAAAEAFF
TRBV7-2,14,TRBJ1-1,many,CASSLGTEYTEAFF
TRBV7-6,15,TRBJ2-3,NA,CASSLASGIVDTQYF
TRBV20-1,13,TRBJ2-7,few,CSAMGQVTWEQYF
TRBV6-2/TRBV6-3,14,TRBJ2-7,NA,CASSYWDSTYEQYF
TRBV7-6,13,TRBJ2-7,few,CASTRTNTYEQYF
TRBV6-1,13,TRBJ2-7,few,CASNGLAGYEQYF
TRBV27,17,TRBJ2-1,few,CASSFSTGTVSRGEQFF
TRBV7-2,14,TRBJ2-5,few,CASSVSGFVETQYF
TRBV18,15,TRBJ2-7,many,CASSPPKGAAYEQYF
TRBV7-9,14,TRBJ1-2,few,CASSPRTGNHGYTF
TRBV7-3,13,TRBJ1-1,NA,CASSLTHGAEAFF
TRBV11-3,12,TRBJ2-1,many,CASSFNYNEQFF
TRBV7-9,14,TRBJ2-3,NA,CASSFKRYTDTQYF
TRBV11-3,13,TRBJ2-3,few,CASSFNWGDTQYF
TRBV7-2,11,TRBJ2-4,few,CAIRRENIQYF
TRBV10-3,18,TRBJ2-3,NA,CAISATSGRRNGTDMQYF
TRBV6-1,13,TRBJ1-2,NA,CASRPWQGLGYTF
TRBV7-6,13,TRBJ2-1,NA,CASSAEGYNEQFF
TRBV5-1,19,TRBJ2-7,NA,CASSLTVTRAGGLSYEQYF